This TCR beta chain was retrieved from a study of cytomegalovirus exposure and HLA in healthy donors. Use of 60 Vbeta and 13 Jbeta primers characterized the PCR. Repertoires were generated with immunoSEQ multiplex PCR, while TCRdb's copy carries only in-frame clones and drops some. Of around 120,000 clones in the sample, 75% to 85% were seen once. The sample comprised PBMCs. The receptor's source is a woman aged 50 to 65 in good health and CMV-seropositive.

In DNA, the CDR3 is TGTGCCTGGAGTGCGGACACAAATCAGCCCCAGCATTTT. Protein sequence: CAWSADTNQPQHF. The chain uses TRBV30 and TRBJ1-5, with D tentatively TRBD1 (5 bases). Trimming removed 1 base from V and 4 bases from J, with 8 bases in between. The CDR3 is 13 residues long. Germline lookup yields CDR1 GTSNPN and CDR2 SVGIG (reference sequence).